This entry is about one T cell receptor beta chain. Its specificity is unknown. Time point reported: blood at routine non-recurrence follow-up after resection. Tumor, nontumor lung or frozen PBMC supplied whole RNA that was sequenced unsorted. These data belong to a study of spatial heterogeneity in lung cancer. Study context: Sequencing was performed on follow-up PBMC samples when available, collected at a median of around two years after resection. Findings and caveats of the study: Blood contained ubiquitous expanded tumor TCRs more at resection than at follow-up.

A distinct unique molecular identifier was carried by each TCR cDNA molecule. TCRdb reprocessed the 5' RACE reads via MiXCR and lists one record per CDR3 protein. The repertoire has 50,000 or so distinct CDR3 sequences, roughly 10% of them found once; the top ten carry roughly 32%. This clonotype was sampled from a male donor with early-stage non-small cell lung cancer. The specimen comprised PBMCs, sampled at follow-up.

CDR3 region: CASSQDLGGTYEQYF. The CDR3 nucleotides read TGCGCCAGCAGCCAAGATCTGGGAGGAACCTACGAGCAGTACTTC. The chain uses TRBV4-3 and TRBJ2-7, with D possibly TRBD2 on 6 matching bases. Germline V gene lookup returns CDR1 LGHNA and CDR2 YSLEER. The CDR3 contains 15 residues. V lost 0 bases and J 2 bases, leaving 11 bases between the germline ends.